This entry lists 19 T cell receptor beta chains sequenced from one sample in a study of immune evolution from preneoplasia to lung adenocarcinoma. The data were produced by immunoSEQ multiplex PCR, yet TCRdb's version contains in-frame clones alone and is incomplete. Counted here are some 6,900 clones, about 73% occurring once; the ten biggest clones make up around a tenth. Sequencing was carried out using FFPE lung adenocarcinoma in situ tissue. The receptor set was obtained from a donor aged 70 or over with lung adenocarcinoma.

The chain couples TRBV19 to TRBJ2-3; D remains ambiguous. There are 15 residues in the CDR3. Germline CDR1 reads LNHDA; CDR2 reads SQIVND (reference sequence). V was clipped by 3 bases and J by 0 bases, with 10 bases between them. In DNA form, the CDR3 reads TGTGCCAGTAGTATGGGCTTGGGAAGCACAGATACGCAGTATTTT. As protein: CASSMGLGSTDTQYF.

This clone occurred a few times. The chain combines TRBV6-6 with TRBJ1-1; D gene ambiguous. Between the trimmed V and J ends, which lost 7 bases and 1 base, there was a span of 10 bases. This CDR3 contains 13 residues. Germline V CDR1 and CDR2: MNHNY, SVGAGI (reference sequence). The CDR3 DNA is TGTGCCAGCAACTTGGACCAGAACACTGAAGCTTTCTTT. Translating it yields CASNLDQNTEAFF.

V gene TRBV10-3 combines with J gene TRBJ2-1; D unresolved. The CDR3 sequence is 12 residues long. Germline V gene sequence: CDR1 ENHRY, CDR2 SYGVKD. The V gene lost 10 bases and the J gene lost 7 bases, with 14 bases spanning the gap. CDR3 sequence: CASRPRQNEQFF. The DNA of the CDR3 is TGTGCCAGCAGGCCCCGACAAAATGAGCAGTTCTTC.

The gene calls are TRBV4-1 and TRBJ2-1, with D possibly being TRBD1 or TRBD2 (6 bases each). Germline values: CDR1 MGHRA, CDR2 YSYEKL. V was shortened by 1 base and J by 0 bases, with 7 bases between the two germline ends. This CDR3 contains 15 residues. The CDR3 region has the DNA TGCGCCAGCAGCCAAGGGGGGGCCTCCTACAATGAGCAGTTCTTC. It specifies CASSQGGASYNEQFF.

This clone was recorded once. The chain joins TRBV11-3 to TRBJ1-3; D is possibly TRBD1 (6 bases). The V end was cut by 5 bases, the J end by 0 bases, with 11 bases between. The germline gives CDR1 SGHNT, CDR2 YENEEA. The CDR3 contains 15 residues. As DNA, the CDR3 is TGTGCCAGCAGCCGGGGGCCGAGCTCTGGAAACACCATATATTTT. Amino acids: CASSRGPSSGNTIYF.

The chain uses TRBV5-6 and TRBJ1-2, with D tentatively TRBD1 (6 bases). Deletions cut 4 bases from V and 3 bases from J, with 19 bases between. In germline, CDR1 is SGHDT, CDR2 YYEEEE. The CDR3 sequence is 16 residues long. CDR3: CASSSPGTTKDYGYTF. DNA of the CDR3: TGTGCCAGCAGCAGTCCCGGGACAACTAAAGACTATGGCTACACCTTC.

This chain connects TRBV4-1 to TRBJ2-5; 8 bases are shared with TRBD2. The J call may be faulty, since TRBJ2-7 better matches the DNA end. This CDR3 region has 15 residues. The germline CDR1 and CDR2 sequences are MGHRA and YSYEKL. The CDR3 loop is CASSQDPAGGYEQYF. The DNA of the CDR3 is TGCGCCAGCAGCCAAGATCCGGCGGGAGGTTACGAGCAGTACTTC.

The gene calls are TRBV5-6 and TRBJ2-7; TRBD2 matches 7 bases. This CDR3 has 15 amino acids. Trimming at V came to 7 bases and at J to 4 bases, leaving 14 bases not matched to a gene. Germline assignment: CDR1 SGHDT and CDR2 YYEEEE. CDR3 sequence reads: CASGTIGAEPYEQYF. The CDR3 bases are TGTGCCAGCGGGACTATTGGAGCGGAACCTTACGAGCAGTACTTC.

V usage is TRBV27 and J usage is TRBJ1-2, with a tentative D call TRBD1 (6 bases). V was cut by 7 bases and J by 7 bases, with 25 bases left in between. Looked up from germline, CDR1 is MNHEY and CDR2 is SMNVEV (reference sequence). This CDR3 is built from 16 residues. The CDR3 loop reads CASTTLVRGRKSGYTF. The CDR3 DNA sequence: TGTGCCAGCACCACATTGGTAAGGGGGAGGAAAAGTGGCTACACCTTC.

This chain joins TRBV20-1 and TRBJ1-2; maybe TRBD1 (5 bases). The V gene's germline CDR1 is DFQATT and CDR2 SNEGSKA (reference sequence). Trimming stripped 5 bases from V and 8 bases from J, with 12 bases between. CDR3 length equals 11 residues. The CDR3 spells CSAPRQGGYTF. The DNA of the CDR3 is TGCAGTGCTCCCAGGCAGGGAGGCTACACCTTC.

This rearrangement joins TRBV28 to TRBJ2-5; D remains ambiguous. The germline V gene has CDR1 MDHEN and CDR2 SYDVKM. V was pared by 5 bases and J by 5 bases, with 9 bases between. The CDR3 length is 12 residues. This CDR3 reads CASSPLSETQYF. The CDR3 DNA reads TGTGCCAGCAGTCCCCTCTCCGAGACCCAGTACTTC.

The chain couples TRBV18 to TRBJ2-7; no definite D call. The V and J ends lost 2 bases and 3 bases respectively, with 8 bases between them. Germline V gene lookup returns CDR1 KGHSH and CDR2 LQKENI. The CDR3 covers 13 residues. In DNA form, the CDR3 reads TGTGCCAGCTCACCATCTGGGTTCTACGAGCAGTACTTC. The encoded protein is CASSPSGFYEQYF.

This clone is categorized as medium-sized. The chain carries TRBV30 and TRBJ2-2, with 10 positions matching TRBD1. The ends lost 0 bases at V and 7 bases at J; junction bases unmatched: 14. The CDR3 contains 18 residues. Germline CDR1 and CDR2: GTSNPN and SVGIG (reference sequence). CDR3 loop: CAWSVYSGTGDSFGELFF. The CDR3 DNA sequence: TGTGCCTGGAGTGTCTACTCCGGGACAGGGGATAGCTTCGGGGAGCTGTTTTTT.

This clone is a singleton in its sample. The genes are TRBV19 and TRBJ2-3; TRBD1 is a possible D gene (5 bases). The CDR3 extends over 15 amino acids. Looked up from germline, CDR1 is LNHDA and CDR2 is SQIVND (reference sequence). V lost 3 bases and J 5 bases, leaving 15 bases between the germline ends. CDR3 in DNA: TGTGCCAGTAGTATTAGGGCAGGGTCTAAAGATACGCAGTATTTT. The encoded protein is CASSIRAGSKDTQYF.

The gene calls are TRBV5-1 and TRBJ1-6; 7 nucleotides agree with TRBD1. Germline CDR1 and CDR2: SGHRS and YFSETQ. The CDR3 extends over 14 amino acids. Trimming removed 6 bases from V and 7 bases from J; junction bases left unmatched: 7. The CDR3 loop reads CASTRDSRNSPLHF. CDR3 bases: TGCGCCAGCACTCGGGACAGTCGAAATTCACCCCTCCACTTT.

The chain joins TRBV12-5 to TRBJ2-3; no clear D gene. The CDR3 runs to 12 residues. The V and J ends lost 6 bases and 6 bases respectively, with 10 bases between them. Germline CDR1 LGHNT, CDR2 FRNRAP. CDR3 in amino acids: CASGKEADTQYF. The CDR3, as DNA: TGTGCTAGTGGCAAAGAGGCTGATACGCAGTATTTT.

This clone qualifies as large (0.1 to 1%). The CDR3 region is CASSLGQIEKLFF. For the CDR3, the DNA is TGTGCCAGCAGTTTGGGACAGATCGAAAAACTGTTTTTT. This chain joins TRBV6-6 and TRBJ1-4; TRBD1 aligns across 7 bases. This CDR3 has 13 amino acids. Germline V gives CDR1 MNHNY, CDR2 SVGAGI (reference sequence). After removal of 4 bases from V and 8 bases from J, the junction contained 4 bases not matched to a gene.

The chain carries TRBV28 and TRBJ2-5; no clear D gene. The CDR3 loop spans 14 amino acids. The V end lost 6 bases, the J end lost 5 bases, and 16 bases lay between the germline ends. CDR1 and CDR2 (germline): MDHEN, SYDVKM. CDR3 loop: CASRAAPPKETQYF. CDR3 bases: TGTGCCAGCAGGGCCGCCCCCCCGAAGGAGACCCAGTACTTC.

The chain employs TRBV10-1 and TRBJ2-1; 7 bases agree with TRBD2. The germline V gene encodes CDR1 WNHNN and CDR2 SYGVQD (reference sequence). The J segment lost 8 bases and the V segment lost 6 bases, leaving 19 bases of the junction unmatched. The CDR3 consists of 17 residues. DNA for the CDR3: TGCGCCAGCAGCTCTAGAGGTGCGGGAGAATCGGAGGATGAGCAGTTCTTC. Residues: CASSSRGAGESEDEQFF.